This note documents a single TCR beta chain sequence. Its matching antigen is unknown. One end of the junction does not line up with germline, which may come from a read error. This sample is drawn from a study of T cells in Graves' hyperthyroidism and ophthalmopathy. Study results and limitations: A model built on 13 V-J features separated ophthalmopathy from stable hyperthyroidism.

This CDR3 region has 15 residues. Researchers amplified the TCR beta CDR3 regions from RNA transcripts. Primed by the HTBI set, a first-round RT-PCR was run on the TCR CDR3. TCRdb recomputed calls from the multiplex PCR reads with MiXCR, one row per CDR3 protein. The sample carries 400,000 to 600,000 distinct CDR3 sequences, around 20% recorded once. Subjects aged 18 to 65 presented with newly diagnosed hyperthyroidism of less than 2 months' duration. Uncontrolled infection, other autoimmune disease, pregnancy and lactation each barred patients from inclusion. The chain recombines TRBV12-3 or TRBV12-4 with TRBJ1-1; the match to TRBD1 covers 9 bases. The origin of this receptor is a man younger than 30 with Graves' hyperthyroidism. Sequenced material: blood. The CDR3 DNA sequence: TGTGCCAGCAGTTTAGGGGACAGGGCGTACACTGATGCTTTCTTT. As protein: CASSLGDRAYTDAFF.